This T cell receptor beta chain derives from a study of shared clonotypes between healthy human individuals. Clones were sequenced by immunoSEQ multiplex PCR, and TCRdb holds only the in-frame ones, with some missing. The repertoire has more than 2,000,000 clones, 85% to 95% of them found once; the top ten carry roughly 0.36%. This CDR3 has 16 residues. Trimming took 4 bases from V and 5 from J; bases not matched to a gene: 9. Germline V gene sequence: CDR1 SGDLS, CDR2 YYNGEE. The receptor was derived from a man younger than 35 in good health. Some clones in this sample may be carry-over from other donors' samples. Input material: naive CD4+ T cells from PBMCs. Noted subset: CD45RA+ positively selected. J is TRBJ2-2 and V is TRBV9; 9 bases are a match to TRBD1. The CDR3 reads CASSPRGDRVTGELFF. The CDR3 DNA sequence: TGTGCCAGCAGCCCCCGCGGGGACAGGGTGACCGGGGAGCTGTTTTTT. Complete variable domain (other parts from reference TRBV9 and TRBJ2-2): DSGVTQTPKHLITATGQRVTLRCSPRSGDLSVYWYQQSLDQGLQFLIQYYNGEERAKGNILERFSAQQFPDLHSELNLSSLELGDSALYFCASSPRGDRVTGELFFGEGSRLTVL.